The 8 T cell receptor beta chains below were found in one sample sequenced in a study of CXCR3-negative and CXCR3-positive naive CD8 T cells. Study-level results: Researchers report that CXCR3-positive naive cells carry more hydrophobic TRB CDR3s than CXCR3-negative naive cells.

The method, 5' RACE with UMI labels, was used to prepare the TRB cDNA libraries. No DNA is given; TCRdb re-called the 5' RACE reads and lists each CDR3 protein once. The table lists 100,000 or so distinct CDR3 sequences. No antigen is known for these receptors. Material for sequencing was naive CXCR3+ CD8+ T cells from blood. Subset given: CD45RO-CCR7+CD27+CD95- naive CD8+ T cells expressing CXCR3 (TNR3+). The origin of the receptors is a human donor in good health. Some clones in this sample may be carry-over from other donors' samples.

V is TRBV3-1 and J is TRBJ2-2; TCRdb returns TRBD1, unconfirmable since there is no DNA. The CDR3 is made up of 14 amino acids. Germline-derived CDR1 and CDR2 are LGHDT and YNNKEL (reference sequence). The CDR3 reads CASSPGLPGGELFF.

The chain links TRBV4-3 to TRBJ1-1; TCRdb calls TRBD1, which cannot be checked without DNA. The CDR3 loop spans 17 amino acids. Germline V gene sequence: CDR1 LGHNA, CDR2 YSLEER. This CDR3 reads CASSQSNRGPMNTEAFF.

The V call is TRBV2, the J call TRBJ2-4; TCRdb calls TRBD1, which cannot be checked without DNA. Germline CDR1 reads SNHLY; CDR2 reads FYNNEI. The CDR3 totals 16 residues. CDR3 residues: CASSEMVGTGENIQYF.

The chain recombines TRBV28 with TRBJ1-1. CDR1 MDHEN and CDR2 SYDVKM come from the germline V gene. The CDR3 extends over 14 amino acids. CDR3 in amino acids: CASSLANKGTEAFF.

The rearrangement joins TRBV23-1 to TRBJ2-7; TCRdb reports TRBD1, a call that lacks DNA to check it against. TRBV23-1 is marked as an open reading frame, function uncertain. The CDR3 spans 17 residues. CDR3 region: CASSRSLPGTDIYEQYF.

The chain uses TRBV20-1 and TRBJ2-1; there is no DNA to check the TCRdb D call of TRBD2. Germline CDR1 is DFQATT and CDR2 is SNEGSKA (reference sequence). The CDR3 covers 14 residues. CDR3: CSARALLQYNEQFF.

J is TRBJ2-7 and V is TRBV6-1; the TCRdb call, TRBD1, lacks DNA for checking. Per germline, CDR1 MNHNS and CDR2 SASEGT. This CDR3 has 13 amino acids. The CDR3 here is CASRRDSSYEQYF.

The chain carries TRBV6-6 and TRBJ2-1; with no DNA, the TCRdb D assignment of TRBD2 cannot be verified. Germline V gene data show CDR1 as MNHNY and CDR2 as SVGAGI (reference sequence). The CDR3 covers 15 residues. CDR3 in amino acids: CASRRTSGRIDEQFF.